This T cell receptor beta chain was sequenced during a study of blood T cell repertoires in COVID-19. As for the study in general: Sources were T cells, B-cell-depleted T cells, or PBMCs; the material itself was cDNA or gDNA.

Only in-frame clones appear in the TCRdb table, and some are missing; sequencing was by immunoSEQ multiplex PCR. This sample has nearly 60,000 clones, with about 85% found just once. Losses at the gene ends were 1 base for V and 10 bases for J; bases not matched to a gene: 11. The CDR3 spans 16 residues. Germline lookup yields CDR1 SGHTA and CDR2 FQGNSA. The material sequenced was peripheral blood. The receptor was derived from a man in his forties with active COVID-19. The gene calls are TRBV7-2 and TRBJ2-1; TRBD2 matches at 9 bases. CDR3 amino acids: CASSLVGGRAFREQFF. The CDR3 nucleotides read TGTGCCAGCAGCTTAGTGGGCGGGAGGGCCTTTCGGGAGCAGTTCTTC.